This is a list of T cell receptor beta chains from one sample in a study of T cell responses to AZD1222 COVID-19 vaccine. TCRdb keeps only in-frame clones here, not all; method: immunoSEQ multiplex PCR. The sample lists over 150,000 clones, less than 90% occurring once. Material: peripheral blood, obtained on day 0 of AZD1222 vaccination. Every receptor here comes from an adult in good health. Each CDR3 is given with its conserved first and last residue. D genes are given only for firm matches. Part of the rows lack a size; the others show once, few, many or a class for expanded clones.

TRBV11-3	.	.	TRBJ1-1	CASSLEGNTEAFF	TGTGCCAGCAGCTTGGAGGGGAACACTGAAGCTTTCTTT
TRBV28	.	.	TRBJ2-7	CASRGGAGSYEQYF	TGTGCCAGCAGAGGGGGGGCCGGGTCCTACGAGCAGTACTTC
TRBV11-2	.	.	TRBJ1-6	CASSSRTARTSRSPLHF	TGTGCCAGCAGCAGCCGGACAGCCCGGACAAGCAGGTCACCCCTCCACTTT
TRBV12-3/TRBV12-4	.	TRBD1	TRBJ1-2	CASSTGQDYGYTF	TGTGCCAGCAGTACCGGACAGGACTATGGCTACACCTTC
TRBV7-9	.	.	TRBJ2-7	CASSLATARGPYEQYF	TGTGCCAGCAGCTTAGCGACCGCAAGGGGCCCTTACGAGCAGTACTTC
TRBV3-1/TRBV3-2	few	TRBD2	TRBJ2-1	CASSQDGLADYNEQFF	TGTGCCAGCAGCCAAGATGGGCTAGCGGACTACAATGAGCAGTTCTTC
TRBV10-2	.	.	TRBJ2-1	CASSVSRGVNNEQFF	TGCGCCAGCAGTGTTTCGAGGGGGGTTAACAATGAGCAGTTCTTC
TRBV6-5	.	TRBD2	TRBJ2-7	CASRKSGGSSYEQYF	TGTGCCAGCAGGAAAAGCGGGGGTAGCTCCTACGAGCAGTACTTC
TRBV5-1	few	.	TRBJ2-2	CASRRLGQNTGELFF	TGCGCCAGCAGACGTTTGGGACAGAACACCGGGGAGCTGTTTTTT
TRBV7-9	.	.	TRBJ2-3	CASSSAGDTQYF	TGTGCCAGCAGCTCCGCAGGGGATACGCAGTATTTT
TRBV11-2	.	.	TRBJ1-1	CASRLQQGSTEAFF	TGTGCCAGCAGATTGCAGCAGGGGTCCACTGAAGCTTTCTTT
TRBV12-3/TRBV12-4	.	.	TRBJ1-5	CASSHSNQPQHF	TGTGCCAGCAGTCACAGCAATCAGCCCCAGCATTTT
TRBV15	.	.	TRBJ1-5	CATSRDQGNGQPQHF	TGTGCCACCAGCAGAGATCAGGGGAACGGGCAGCCCCAGCATTTT
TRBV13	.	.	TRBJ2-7	CASSLGGGPRFPPYEQYF	TGTGCCAGCAGCTTAGGGGGGGGGCCTCGTTTTCCCCCCTACGAGCAGTACTTC
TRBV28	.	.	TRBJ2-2	CASSLGRGWAGELFF	TGTGCCAGCAGTTTAGGACGGGGGTGGGCCGGGGAGCTGTTTTTT
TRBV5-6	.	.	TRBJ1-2	CASSLNTGIYGYTF	TGTGCCAGCAGCTTGAATACAGGCATCTATGGCTACACCTTC
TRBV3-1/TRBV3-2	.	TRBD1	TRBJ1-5	CASSQEDRGYQPQHF	TGTGCCAGCAGCCAAGAGGACAGGGGATATCAGCCCCAGCATTTT
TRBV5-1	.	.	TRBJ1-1	CASSLGSFNTEAFF	TGCGCCAGCAGCTTGGGCAGCTTCAACACTGAAGCTTTCTTT
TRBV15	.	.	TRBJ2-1	CATSPRQDRDEQFF	TGTGCCACCAGCCCCCGACAGGATCGGGATGAGCAGTTCTTC
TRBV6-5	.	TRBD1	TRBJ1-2	CASSYSGTGSYGYTF	TGTGCCAGCAGTTACTCCGGGACAGGATCCTATGGCTACACCTTC
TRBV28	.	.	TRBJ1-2	CASGSRGSGGYTF	TGTGCCAGCGGCTCTCGAGGCTCCGGAGGCTACACCTTC
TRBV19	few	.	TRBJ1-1	CASSTAGPRGTEAFF	TGTGCCAGTAGTACAGCGGGCCCCCGAGGGACTGAAGCTTTCTTT
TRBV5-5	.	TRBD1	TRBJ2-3	CASSRGQAHPTDTQYF	TGTGCCAGCAGCAGAGGACAGGCCCACCCCACAGATACGCAGTATTTT
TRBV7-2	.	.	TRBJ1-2	CASSFGGAYGYTF	TGTGCCAGCAGCTTCGGCGGAGCCTATGGCTACACCTTC
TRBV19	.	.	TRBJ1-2	CASSISRANYGYTF	TGTGCCAGTAGTATTTCCAGGGCGAACTATGGCTACACCTTC
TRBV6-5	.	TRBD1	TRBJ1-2	CASRTPGRGIYTF	TGTGCCAGCAGAACACCTGGCAGGGGGATCTACACCTTC
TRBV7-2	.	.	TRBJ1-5	CASSSPGASQPQHF	TGTGCCAGCAGCTCCCCTGGGGCGTCTCAGCCCCAGCATTTT
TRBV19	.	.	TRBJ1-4	CASSSRTGATNEKLFF	TGTGCCAGTAGTTCACGGACGGGTGCAACTAATGAAAAACTGTTTTTT
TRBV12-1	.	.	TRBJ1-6	CASSSGVPPLHF	TGTGCCAGCAGCTCGGGGGTTCCACCCCTCCACTTT
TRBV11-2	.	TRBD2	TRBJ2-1	CASSFSGGNEQFF	TGTGCCAGCAGCTTCAGCGGGGGGAATGAGCAGTTCTTC
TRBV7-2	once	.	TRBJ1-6	CASSLVGTGNSPLHF	TGTGCCAGCAGCTTGGTGGGAACGGGGAATTCACCCCTCCACTTT
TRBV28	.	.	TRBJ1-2	CASSGQQGMVRYTF	TGTGCCAGCAGTGGGCAACAGGGAATGGTGCGCTACACCTTC